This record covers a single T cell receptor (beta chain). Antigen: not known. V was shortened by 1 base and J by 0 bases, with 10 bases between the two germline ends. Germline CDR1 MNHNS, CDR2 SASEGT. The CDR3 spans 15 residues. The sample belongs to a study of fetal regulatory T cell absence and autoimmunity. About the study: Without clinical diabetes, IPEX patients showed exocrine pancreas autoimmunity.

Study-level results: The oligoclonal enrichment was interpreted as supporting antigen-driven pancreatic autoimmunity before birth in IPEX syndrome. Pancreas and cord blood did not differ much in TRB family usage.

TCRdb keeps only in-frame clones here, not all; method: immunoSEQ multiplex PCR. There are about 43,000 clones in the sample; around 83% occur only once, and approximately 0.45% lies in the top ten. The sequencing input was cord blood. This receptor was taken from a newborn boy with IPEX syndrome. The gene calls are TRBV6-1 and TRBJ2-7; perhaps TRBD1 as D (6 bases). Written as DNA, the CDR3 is TGTGCCAGCAGTGAAGTACAGGGCCCCTCCTACGAGCAGTACTTC. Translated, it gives CASSEVQGPSYEQYF.